The present T cell receptor beta chain was sequenced within a study of graft-versus-host responses after intestinal transplantation. Whole-study findings and limits: GvH clones occurred in recipient marrow; some first appeared in ileum or blood. Within allografts, high graft-versus-host to host-versus-graft clonal ratios were seen among patients with graft-donor T cell macrochimerism.

The germline V gene has CDR1 LNHDA and CDR2 SQIVND (reference sequence). V was pared by 1 base and J by 5 bases, with 5 bases between. The CDR3 covers 12 residues. As for this clone: Its antigen is unknown.

Measured with immunoSEQ multiplex PCR; TCRdb has only the in-frame clones, and not every one. The sample includes about 93,000 clones, about 93% of them seen just once. The rearrangement joins TRBV19 to TRBJ1-1, with unresolved D. The input for sequencing was unstimulated CD8+ T cells sorted from spleen or lymph node cells, taken before intestinal transplant. The receptor was isolated from a human donor who received an intestinal transplant. CDR3 sequence (DNA): TGTGCCAGTAGTATAGGAGAGACTGAAGCTTTCTTT. It encodes CASSIGETEAFF.